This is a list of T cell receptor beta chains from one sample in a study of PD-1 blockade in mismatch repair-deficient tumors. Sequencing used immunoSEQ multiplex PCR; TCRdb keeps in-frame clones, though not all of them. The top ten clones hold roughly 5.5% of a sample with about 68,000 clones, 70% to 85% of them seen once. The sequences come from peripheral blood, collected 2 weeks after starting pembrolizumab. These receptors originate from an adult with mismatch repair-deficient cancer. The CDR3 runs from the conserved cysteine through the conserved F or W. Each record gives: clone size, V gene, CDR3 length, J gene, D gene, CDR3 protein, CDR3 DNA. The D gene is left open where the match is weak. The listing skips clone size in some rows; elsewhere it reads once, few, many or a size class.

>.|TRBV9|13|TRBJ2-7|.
CASSGGLEFEQYF
TGTGCCAGCAGCGGAGGGCTAGAATTCGAGCAGTACTTC
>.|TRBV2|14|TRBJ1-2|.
CASSESGQNLGYTF
TGTGCCAGCAGTGAATCGGGGCAGAATTTGGGCTACACCTTC
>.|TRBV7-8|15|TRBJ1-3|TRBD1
CASSWTGKEGNTIYF
TGTGCCAGCAGCTGGACAGGGAAGGAAGGAAACACCATATATTTT
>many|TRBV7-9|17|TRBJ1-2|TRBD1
CASWSPELGQGGSGYTF
TGTGCCAGCTGGAGTCCCGAGTTGGGACAGGGTGGGAGCGGCTACACCTTC
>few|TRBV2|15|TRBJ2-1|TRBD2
CASARLAASYNEQFF
TGTGCCAGCGCCAGACTAGCGGCCTCCTACAATGAGCAGTTCTTC
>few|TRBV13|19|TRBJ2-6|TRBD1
CASSPPPGQGSSGANVLTF
TGTGCCAGCAGCCCCCCCCCGGGACAGGGGAGCTCTGGGGCCAACGTCCTGACTTTC
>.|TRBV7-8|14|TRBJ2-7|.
CASSLGGLGYEQYF
TGTGCCAGCAGCTTAGGGGGGCTTGGCTACGAGCAGTACTTC
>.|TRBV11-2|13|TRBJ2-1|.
CASSLGQGNEQFF
TGTGCCAGCAGCTTAGGGCAGGGGAATGAGCAGTTCTTC
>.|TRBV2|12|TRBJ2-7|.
CASSESSYEQYF
TGTGCCAGCAGTGAATCCTCCTACGAGCAGTACTTC
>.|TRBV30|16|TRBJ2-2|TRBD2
CAWSGSGAAGAGELFF
TGTGCCTGGAGCGGGTCTGGGGCAGCGGGAGCCGGGGAGCTGTTTTTT
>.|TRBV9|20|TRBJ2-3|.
CASSASGGGGPGQTTDTQYF
TGTGCCAGCAGCGCGTCGGGGGGAGGTGGGCCGGGACAGACCACAGATACGCAGTATTTT
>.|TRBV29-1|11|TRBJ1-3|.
CSGTSGNTIYF
TGCAGCGGTACTTCTGGAAACACCATATATTTT
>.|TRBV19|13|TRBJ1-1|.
CASSIGQSPEAFF
TGTGCCAGTAGTATTGGGCAGTCGCCTGAAGCTTTCTTT
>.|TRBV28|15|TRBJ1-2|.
CASTIGANLGYGYTF
TGTGCCAGCACCATAGGGGCAAATCTGGGATATGGCTACACCTTC
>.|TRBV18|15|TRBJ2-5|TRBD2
CASSGSGSNRETQYF
TGTGCCAGCTCGGGGAGCGGGAGCAACCGAGAGACCCAGTACTTC
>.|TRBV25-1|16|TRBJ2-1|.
CASSESVAPTYNEQFF
TGTGCCAGCAGTGAATCCGTGGCCCCAACCTACAATGAGCAGTTCTTC
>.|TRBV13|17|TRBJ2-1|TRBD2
CASSLGRGEGKGSEQFF
TGTGCCAGCAGCTTAGGCCGAGGGGAGGGCAAGGGCAGTGAGCAGTTCTTC
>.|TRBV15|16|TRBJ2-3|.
CATSRDFGKSTDTQYF
TGTGCCACCAGCAGAGATTTTGGGAAAAGCACAGATACGCAGTATTTT
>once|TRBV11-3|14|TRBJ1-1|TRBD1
CASSSPGGSTEAFF
TGTGCCAGCAGCTCCCCAGGGGGGAGCACTGAAGCTTTCTTT
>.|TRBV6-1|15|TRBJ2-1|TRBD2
CASRELAGGPSEQFF
TGTGCCAGCAGGGAACTAGCGGGAGGGCCTAGTGAGCAGTTCTTC
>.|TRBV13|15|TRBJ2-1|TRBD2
CASSLTSGKLGEQFF
TGTGCCAGCAGCTTAACTAGCGGGAAATTAGGTGAGCAGTTCTTC
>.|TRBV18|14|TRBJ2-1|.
CASSGSGSDNEQFF
TGTGCCAGCTCAGGCTCCGGGAGTGACAATGAGCAGTTCTTC
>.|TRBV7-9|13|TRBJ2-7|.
CASSFGYIYEQYF
TGTGCCAGCAGCTTCGGTTACATCTACGAGCAGTACTTC
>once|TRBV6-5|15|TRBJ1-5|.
CASSYTGNSNQPQHF
TGTGCCAGCAGTTACACGGGGAATAGCAATCAGCCCCAGCATTTT
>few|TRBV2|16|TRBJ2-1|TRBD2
CASRLAGLASYNEQFF
TGTGCCAGCAGGTTGGCGGGACTAGCGTCCTACAATGAGCAGTTCTTC